This T cell receptor beta chain comes out of a study of blood T cell repertoires in COVID-19. On the study more broadly: COVID-19 samples collected from the United States, Italy and Spain covered acute and convalescent phases. PBMCs, B-cell-depleted T cells, or T cells were the source of the cDNA or gDNA that made up the material.

Germline V gene sequence: CDR1 SNHLY, CDR2 FYNNEI. This CDR3 contains 14 residues. Trimming removed 4 bases from V and 2 bases from J, with 9 bases in between. As originally analysed: Counts of nucleated cells, estimated from reference gene primer amplification, were obtained. Using immunoSEQ multiplex PCR, the repertoire was profiled, and TCRdb retains in-frame clones only, with some absent. D and trimming were read from the DNA, whereas the V and J calls and clone size are those reported in that table. The table lists tens of thousands of clones, about 88% of them singletons. This TCR came from a human donor in a cohort sampled during active COVID-19. The V gene is TRBV2, the J gene TRBJ1-5; D is perhaps TRBD1 (5 bases). Sequenced sample: peripheral blood. The CDR3: CASSAGLGNQPQHF. DNA for the CDR3: TGTGCCAGCAGTGCAGGGTTGGGCAATCAGCCCCAGCATTTT.